The 17 T cell receptor beta chains listed next were all sequenced from one sample in a study of early T cells in non-severe SARS-CoV-2 infection. A single record per CDR3 protein comes from TCRdb applying MiXCR to the 5' RACE reads. The table has 79,000 or so distinct CDR3 sequences, over 10% seen once. The sequencing sample was made of whole blood. These receptors were obtained from an adult who was a healthcare worker with PCR-confirmed SARS-CoV-2 infection or an uninfected control (not recorded which).

This clonotype was seen once. V gene TRBV19 combines with J gene TRBJ2-1, with 12 bases matching TRBD2. The germline gives CDR1 LNHDA, CDR2 SQIVND (reference sequence). The CDR3 consists of 15 residues. The ends lost 2 bases at V and 7 bases at J; junction bases unmatched: 3. CDR3 DNA sequence: TGTGCCAGTAGTATAAAGACTAGCGGGAGAAATGAGCAGTTCTTC. This encodes CASSIKTSGRNEQFF.

This clonotype was recorded many times. The rearrangement uses TRBV7-9 and TRBJ2-3, with 8 bases aligning to TRBD1. Germline V gives CDR1 SEHNR, CDR2 FQNEAQ (reference sequence). After removal of 5 bases from V and 2 bases from J, the junction contained 12 bases not matched to a gene. The CDR3 sequence is 17 residues long. The CDR3 is CASSIHFRTGITDTQYF. The DNA of the CDR3 is TGTGCCAGCAGCATACATTTTCGGACAGGGATCACAGATACGCAGTATTTT.

This clonotype has just a few counts. The V gene is TRBV12-3 or TRBV12-4, the J gene TRBJ2-1; the match to TRBD2 covers 9 bases. The CDR3 is made up of 15 amino acids. Trimming removed 8 bases from V and 4 bases from J; junction bases left unmatched: 9. Written as DNA, the CDR3 is TGTGCCAGCGTGGAAGCGGGGGGCCCTTACAATGAGCAGTTCTTC. This codes for CASVEAGGPYNEQFF.

This clonotype has more than one count but fewer than ten. The chain has TRBV7-9 and TRBJ2-1; TRBD2 matches at 9 bases. V trimming: 1 base; J trimming: 7 bases; junction bases outside the gene matches: 5. CDR1 and CDR2 from the germline V gene are SEHNR and FQNEAQ (reference sequence). The CDR3 loop spans 15 amino acids. CDR3 in DNA: TGTGCCAGCAGCTTAGGCCTAGCGGGGCATAATGAGCAGTTCTTC. This translates into CASSLGLAGHNEQFF.

The chain couples TRBV6-2 or TRBV6-3 to TRBJ2-7; 7 bases line up with TRBD2. CDR3 length equals 16 residues. CDR1 and CDR2 (germline): MNHEY, SVGEGT. V lost 2 bases, J lost 3 bases, and 10 bases stayed unmatched. CDR3 region: CASSYPLAGLGYEQYF. As DNA, the CDR3 is TGTGCCAGCAGTTACCCCTTAGCGGGCCTCGGCTACGAGCAGTACTTC.

This clonotype was seen ten or more times. This chain connects TRBV7-2 to TRBJ1-3; D not resolved. The V end lost 1 base, the J end lost 4 bases, and 11 bases lay between the germline ends. This CDR3 has 15 amino acids. Germline V gene lookup returns CDR1 SGHTA and CDR2 FQGNSA. The DNA for the CDR3 is TGTGCCAGCAGCTTAGAGGCTTTTGCCGGAAACACCATATATTTT. Translation gives CASSLEAFAGNTIYF.

This clonotype has ten or more counts. The gene calls are TRBV13 and TRBJ1-5; no reliable D call. Germline CDR1 is PRHDT and CDR2 is FYEKMQ (reference sequence). Trimming took 4 bases from V and 2 from J, leaving 15 bases between them. The CDR3 extends over 16 amino acids. The CDR3 is CASSSSTGGGNQPQHF. The DNA of the CDR3 is TGTGCCAGCAGCTCTTCGACCGGTGGGGGCAATCAGCCCCAGCATTTT.

The chain couples TRBV5-1 to TRBJ1-1, with unresolved D. The CDR3 loop spans 14 amino acids. Trimming pared 0 bases from V and 6 bases from J, leaving 12 bases between. Germline V lookup: CDR1 SGHRS, CDR2 YFSETQ. The CDR3 here is CASSLVGPNSEAFF. As DNA, the CDR3 is TGCGCCAGCAGCTTGGTAGGACCTAACTCTGAAGCTTTCTTT.

V usage is TRBV27 and J usage is TRBJ2-3, with a weak D call TRBD1 (6 bases). Per the germline V gene, CDR1 is MNHEY and CDR2 is SMNVEV (reference sequence). V was shortened by 3 bases and J by 2 bases, with 9 bases between the two germline ends. This CDR3 region has 14 residues. This CDR3 is CASSLRTATDTQYF. Written as DNA, the CDR3 is TGTGCCAGCAGTTTGAGGACAGCCACAGATACGCAGTATTTT.

The rearrangement joins TRBV6-1 to TRBJ2-2, with 11 positions matching TRBD2. Germline-derived CDR1 and CDR2 are MNHNS and SASEGT. The CDR3 has 18 amino acids. With 5 bases clipped from V and 2 bases from J, the junction kept 10 bases outside the gene matches. CDR3 sequence: CASSPGGLADLNTGELFF. CDR3 DNA sequence: TGTGCCAGCAGTCCCGGGGGACTAGCGGATCTTAACACCGGGGAGCTGTTTTTT.

This clonotype occurred many times. The CDR3 loop reads CASTSTDTQYF. CDR3 sequence (DNA): TGTGCCAGCACCTCCACAGATACGCAGTATTTT. V usage is TRBV6-2 or TRBV6-3 and J usage is TRBJ2-3; D gene uncertain. This CDR3 spans 11 amino acids. CDR1 MNHEY and CDR2 SVGEGT come from the germline V gene. V dropped 7 bases and J dropped 2 bases, with 4 bases sitting between them.

The chain is built from TRBV29-1 and TRBJ2-2; D gene uncertain. The CDR3 totals 14 residues. CDR1 and CDR2 from the germline V gene are SQVTM and ANQGSEA. Trimming left V 0 bases short and J 8 bases short, with 13 bases between. The CDR3 is CSVEDGPGPGELFF. CDR3 nucleotides: TGCAGCGTTGAAGATGGCCCAGGCCCTGGGGAGCTGTTTTTT.

This clonotype has just a few counts. V gene TRBV29-1 combines with J gene TRBJ2-1; 8 nucleotides agree with TRBD2. J was trimmed by 14 bases and V by 7 bases; bases with no gene match: 16. CDR3 length: 13 residues. The germline V gene encodes CDR1 SQVTM and CDR2 ANQGSEA. This CDR3 is CSAAMGLAGFEFF. The CDR3 DNA follows: TGCAGCGCCGCCATGGGGCTAGCGGGTTTCGAGTTCTTC.

The rearrangement joins TRBV4-3 to TRBJ2-3; D not certain. Per the germline V gene, CDR1 is LGHNA and CDR2 is YSLEER. Trimming took off 0 bases at V and 0 bases at J, with 10 bases between the two ends. CDR3 size: 16 residues. In nucleotides, the CDR3 is TGCGCCAGCAGCCAAGATCCCAGGCCTAGCACAGATACGCAGTATTTT. Translation: CASSQDPRPSTDTQYF.

This chain joins TRBV10-3 and TRBJ1-6, with 7 bases lining up with TRBD1. V lost 2 bases to trimming and J lost 7 bases; unmatched junction nucleotides: 2. The germline V gene encodes CDR1 ENHRY and CDR2 SYGVKD. The CDR3 runs to 14 residues. As DNA, the CDR3 is TGTGCCATCAGTGAGATACAGGGGAATTCACCCCTCCACTTT. Protein: CAISEIQGNSPLHF.

This clonotype was recorded at least ten times. The chain couples TRBV6-2 or TRBV6-3 to TRBJ2-4; 9 nucleotides align to TRBD2. Germline CDR1 reads MNHEY; CDR2 reads SVGEGT. This CDR3 spans 12 amino acids. V was clipped by 7 bases and J by 14 bases; unmatched bases: 9. This chain's CDR3 is CASNSLAGPKYF. CDR3 DNA sequence: TGTGCCAGCAATAGTCTAGCGGGGCCCAAGTACTTC.

The chain has TRBV10-3 and TRBJ2-7; D not certain. The V gene's germline CDR1 is ENHRY and CDR2 SYGVKD. V was cut by 0 bases and J by 2 bases, with 8 bases left in between. This CDR3 is built from 14 residues. The CDR3 reads CAISESPSTYEQYF. The CDR3 DNA is TGTGCCATCAGTGAGTCGCCCTCTACCTACGAGCAGTACTTC.